The 25 T cell receptor beta chains below come from one sample, sequenced in a study of post-analysis software for immune sequencing data. Notes on the study in general: In patients, TRBV5-6, TRBV5-1 and TRBV20-1 belonged to five TRBV segments found more frequently than in controls.

Incorporated into the TCR beta cDNA libraries were unique molecular identifiers, which served to reduce PCR and sequencing biases. TCRdb ran MiXCR on the PCR reads and lists one entry per CDR3 protein. Of about 760,000 distinct CDR3 sequences in the sample, roughly 27% are singletons; the top ten hold roughly 0.53%. Their specific antigens are unknown. Sequencing was carried out using blood. Receptors originate from a girl between 5 and 17 years old with multiple sclerosis.

J is TRBJ2-1 and V is TRBV9; 8 bases are shared with TRBD2. The CDR3 consists of 15 residues. The germline V gene encodes CDR1 SGDLS and CDR2 YYNGEE. V dropped 0 bases and J dropped 4; count of bases not matched to a gene: 3. The CDR3 DNA reads as TGTGCCAGCAGCGTAGTCGGGGGGGGATACAATGAGCAGTTCTTC. This gives the protein CASSVVGGGYNEQFF.

Notes on this clonotype: One end of the junction is discordant with germline, which a read error may explain. V usage is TRBV6-6 and J usage is TRBJ1-2, with D tentatively TRBD1 (5 bases). Germline lookup yields CDR1 MNHNY and CDR2 SVGAGI (reference sequence). The CDR3 sequence is 15 residues long. CDR3 in amino acids: CANSVSGTALYGYTF. CDR3 coding DNA: TGTGCCAACAGTGTATCCGGGACGGCGTTATATGGCTACACCTTC.

This clonotype has only a few counts. CDR3 amino acids: CSANTGTNYGYTF. The DNA for the CDR3 is TGCAGTGCGAATACCGGGACTAACTATGGCTACACCTTC. The chain joins TRBV20-1 to TRBJ1-2; D is uncertain. Trimming removed 6 bases from V and 0 bases from J, with 11 bases in between. The CDR3 spans 13 residues. Germline CDR1 DFQATT, CDR2 SNEGSKA (reference sequence).

The chain couples TRBV7-9 to TRBJ2-7, with D unresolved. The CDR3 spans 13 residues. V was cut by 4 bases and J by 0 bases, with 7 bases left in between. Germline loops: CDR1 SEHNR, CDR2 FQNEAQ (reference sequence). The CDR3 reads CASSYESSYEQYF. The CDR3, as DNA: TGTGCCAGCAGCTATGAAAGCTCCTACGAGCAGTACTTC.

The chain combines TRBV4-2 with TRBJ2-1; no definite D call. CDR1 is LGHNA and CDR2 is YNFKEQ in the germline V gene. With 3 bases removed from V and 10 bases from J, the gap between germline ends came to 13 bases. The CDR3 runs to 13 residues. CDR3: CASSQDKGWEQFF. CDR3 DNA sequence: TGTGCCAGCAGCCAGGATAAGGGTTGGGAGCAGTTCTTC.

The rearrangement joins TRBV3-1 to TRBJ1-2; unclear D gene. Germline assignment: CDR1 LGHDT and CDR2 YNNKEL (reference sequence). This CDR3 region has 15 residues. Trimming pared 0 bases from V and 5 bases from J, leaving 13 bases between. CDR3: CASSQDPAGFYGYTF. The CDR3, as DNA: TGTGCCAGCAGCCAAGATCCTGCAGGTTTTTATGGCTACACCTTC.

The gene calls are TRBV5-1 and TRBJ2-1; a possible D gene is TRBD2 (5 bases). The CDR3 runs 13 residues. CDR1 and CDR2 (germline): SGHRS, YFSETQ. Trimming left V 3 bases short and J 5 bases short, with 9 bases between. CDR3 sequence: CASSSGLNNEQFF. The CDR3 nucleotides are TGCGCCAGCAGCTCCGGACTGAACAATGAGCAGTTCTTC.

The chain's CDR3 is CASSSTAGNYNEQYF. The CDR3 nucleotides read TGTGCCAGCAGCTCGACAGCGGGAAACTACAATGAGCAGTACTTC. The chain has TRBV7-2 and TRBJ2-1; 7 nucleotides line up with TRBD2. With the DNA end fitting TRBJ2-7 better, the J assignment may be wrong. This CDR3 comprises 15 residues. The germline gives CDR1 SGHTA, CDR2 FQGNSA.

This clonotype was counted only a few times. This chain connects TRBV20-1 to TRBJ2-5; TRBD1 aligns across 9 bases. The CDR3 totals 13 residues. In germline, CDR1 is DFQATT, CDR2 SNEGSKA (reference sequence). The CDR3 coding sequence is TGCAGGGCCCGGGACAGGGAACGTCAGACCCAGTACTTC. Residues: CRARDRERQTQYF.

The CDR3 loop reads CSAGDTWASNEKLFF. The CDR3 DNA reads TGCAGTGCCGGGGACACCTGGGCCTCTAATGAAAAACTGTTTTTT. The V and J genes are TRBV20-1 and TRBJ1-4; a weak D match, TRBD1 (6 bases). CDR1 DFQATT and CDR2 SNEGSKA come from the germline V gene (reference sequence). With 6 bases removed from V and 3 bases from J, the gap between germline ends came to 17 bases. The length of the CDR3 is 15 residues.

This clonotype has more than one count but fewer than ten. This chain links TRBV10-3 with TRBJ2-5; D might be TRBD2 (5 bases). CDR3 length equals 18 residues. The V end was cut by 2 bases, the J end by 5 bases, with 24 bases between. The germline V gene has CDR1 ENHRY and CDR2 SYGVKD. The CDR3 coding sequence is TGTGCCATCAGTGAGGCTGGGGAAAGCCCCATTAGGAGGGAGACCCAGTACTTC. As protein: CAISEAGESPIRRETQYF.

The chain uses TRBV20-1 and TRBJ2-7; no clear D gene. V was trimmed by 0 bases and J by 7 bases, leaving 25 bases between them. Germline V gene sequence: CDR1 DFQATT, CDR2 SNEGSKA (reference sequence). The CDR3 consists of 17 residues. CDR3 DNA: TGCAGTGCTAGAGATATTGTCACGATAGCTTATAATACAGAGCAGTACTTC. This codes for CSARDIVTIAYNTEQYF.

This clonotype has only a few counts. The V call is TRBV6-2 or TRBV6-3, the J call TRBJ1-1; 7 nucleotides align to TRBD1. Trimming took 2 bases from V and 5 from J; bases not matched to a gene: 8. Germline lookup yields CDR1 MNHEY and CDR2 SVGEGT. The CDR3 runs 15 residues. DNA for the CDR3: TGTGCCAGCAGTTACCCGACAGGGAGCGGGACTGAAGCTTTCTTT. This encodes CASSYPTGSGTEAFF.

This chain links TRBV7-2 with TRBJ1-1, with D maybe TRBD1 (6 bases). From germline, CDR1 is SGHTA and CDR2 FQGNSA. The CDR3 loop spans 15 amino acids. Trimming shortened V by 5 bases and J by 1 base, and 14 bases separated the two germline ends. The CDR3 DNA follows: TGTGCCAGCAGCCTGATGGGGGCAACGAACACTGAAGCTTTCTTT. Translating gives CASSLMGATNTEAFF.

The table lists this clonotype with a few counts. J is TRBJ2-5 and V is TRBV5-1, with 11 bases aligning to TRBD2. Germline V lookup: CDR1 SGHRS, CDR2 YFSETQ. V dropped 2 bases and J dropped 11; count of bases not matched to a gene: 11. CDR3 length: 15 residues. CDR3 residues: CASSLGTSGQGEQYF. CDR3 sequence (DNA): TGCGCCAGCAGCTTAGGGACTAGCGGCCAGGGTGAGCAGTACTTC.

V usage is TRBV29-1 and J usage is TRBJ2-1; 9 bases align to TRBD2. Germline-derived CDR1 and CDR2 are SQVTM and ANQGSEA. The V gene end was trimmed by 0 bases and the J gene end by 1 base; junction bases not matched to a gene: 4. The CDR3 is 16 amino acids. The CDR3 DNA follows: TGCAGCGTTGAAGAAAGGCTAGCGGGATCCTACAATGAGCAGTTCTTC. Translation: CSVEERLAGSYNEQFF.

This rearrangement joins TRBV7-9 to TRBJ1-2; 10 positions agree with TRBD1. Germline V CDR1 and CDR2: SEHNR, FQNEAQ (reference sequence). The CDR3 runs to 12 residues. Unmatched junction bases numbered 2, after V lost 6 bases and J lost 7 bases. DNA for the CDR3: TGTGCCAGCAGGACAGGGGGCGGTGGCTACACCTTC. This translates into CASRTGGGGYTF.

About this clonotype: Germline is not matched at one junction end, which may reflect a read error. This chain connects TRBV28 to TRBJ2-7; the match to TRBD1 covers 9 bases. The CDR3 has 16 residues. The germline gives CDR1 MDHEN, CDR2 SYDVKM. The CDR3 DNA follows: TGTGCCAGCAGTTACTTGACAGGGGGAATCGCCTACGGGCAGTACTTC. Protein product: CASSYLTGGIAYGQYF.

This clonotype was seen at least ten times. CDR3 region: CASSPPGTDTQYF. CDR3 DNA sequence: TGTGCCAGCAGTCCCCCGGGGACGGATACGCAGTATTTT. The chain is built from TRBV18 and TRBJ2-3; D might be TRBD1 or TRBD2, each matching 5 bases. V lost 8 bases, J lost 6 bases, and 15 bases lay in between. The CDR3 runs to 13 residues. Germline V gene sequence: CDR1 KGHSH, CDR2 LQKENI.

The CDR3 DNA reads as TGCGCCAGCAGCTGGGGACAGGGAGGAAACTATGGCTACACCTTC. Amino acid sequence: CASSWGQGGNYGYTF. This chain joins TRBV5-1 and TRBJ1-2, with 9 bases aligning to TRBD1. Germline lookup yields CDR1 SGHRS and CDR2 YFSETQ. The V segment lost 3 bases and the J segment 2 bases; nucleotides outside the gene matches: 5. This CDR3 is built from 15 residues.

This clonotype was seen more than once but under ten times. The genes are TRBV20-1 and TRBJ2-5; no reliable D call. V lost 3 bases, J lost 1 base, and 15 bases lay in between. Germline V lookup: CDR1 DFQATT, CDR2 SNEGSKA (reference sequence). This CDR3 is built from 15 residues. CDR3 sequence: CSASELLVGQETQYF. The CDR3 DNA sequence: TGCAGTGCTAGCGAACTTTTAGTGGGCCAAGAGACCCAGTACTTC.

The chain couples TRBV4-3 to TRBJ1-2, with D tentatively TRBD1 (5 bases). V was clipped by 4 bases and J by 6 bases, with 12 bases between them. CDR3 size: 13 residues. The germline CDR1 and CDR2 sequences are LGHNA and YSLEER. The CDR3 reads CASSPRRGDGYTF. The CDR3 DNA reads as TGCGCCAGCAGCCCCCGTCGGGGGGATGGCTACACCTTC.

This clonotype appeared a few times. The chain recombines TRBV20-1 with TRBJ2-5; 9 bases fit TRBD2. The J call may be in error: the DNA end matches TRBJ2-4 better. This CDR3 region has 14 residues. CDR1 and CDR2 from the germline V gene are DFQATT and SNEGSKA (reference sequence). CDR3 DNA sequence: TGCAGTGCTCCAAATAGCGGGAGCACGAACATTCAGTACTTC. This gives the protein CSAPNSGSTNIQYF.

This chain links TRBV29-1 with TRBJ2-7, with 8 bases lining up with TRBD1. The V gene's germline CDR1 is SQVTM and CDR2 ANQGSEA. J gave up 3 bases and V 6 bases, and 7 bases lay outside the gene matches. The CDR3 has 13 residues. The CDR3 bases are TGCAGCGTCTTCGGGACAGGAGACTACGAGCAGTACTTC. It specifies CSVFGTGDYEQYF.

The chain uses TRBV3-1 and TRBJ1-5; D is uncertain. Deletions cut 4 bases from V and 5 bases from J, with 9 bases between. Germline CDR1 and CDR2: LGHDT and YNNKEL (reference sequence). The CDR3 extends over 13 amino acids. CDR3 nucleotides: TGTGCCAGCAGCCGAGACGGGGATCAGCCCCAGCATTTT. This codes for CASSRDGDQPQHF.